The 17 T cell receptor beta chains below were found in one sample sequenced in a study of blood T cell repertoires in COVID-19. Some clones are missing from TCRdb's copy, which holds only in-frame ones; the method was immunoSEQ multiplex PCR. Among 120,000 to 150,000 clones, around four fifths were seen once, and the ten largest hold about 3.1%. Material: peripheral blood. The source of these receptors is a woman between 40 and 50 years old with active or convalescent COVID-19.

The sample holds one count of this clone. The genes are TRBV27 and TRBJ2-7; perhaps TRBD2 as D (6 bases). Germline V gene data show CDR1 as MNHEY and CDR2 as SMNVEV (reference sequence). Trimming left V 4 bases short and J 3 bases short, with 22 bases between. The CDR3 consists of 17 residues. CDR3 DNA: TGTGCCAGCAGTTATAGGCCGCGGTCCCCAGCGGGCTACGAGCAGTACTTC. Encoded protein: CASSYRPRSPAGYEQYF.

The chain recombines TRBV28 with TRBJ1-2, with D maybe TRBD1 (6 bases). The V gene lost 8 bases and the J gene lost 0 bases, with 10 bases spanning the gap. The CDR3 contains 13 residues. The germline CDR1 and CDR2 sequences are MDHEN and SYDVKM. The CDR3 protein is CASLRDTNYGYTF. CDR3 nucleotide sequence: TGTGCCAGCCTCCGGGACACTAACTATGGCTACACCTTC.

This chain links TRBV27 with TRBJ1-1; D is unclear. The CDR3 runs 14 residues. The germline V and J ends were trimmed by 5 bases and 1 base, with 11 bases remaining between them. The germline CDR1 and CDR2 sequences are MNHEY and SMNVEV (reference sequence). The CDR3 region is CASSLKGGNTEAFF. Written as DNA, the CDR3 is TGTGCCAGCAGTCTGAAGGGAGGGAACACTGAAGCTTTCTTT.

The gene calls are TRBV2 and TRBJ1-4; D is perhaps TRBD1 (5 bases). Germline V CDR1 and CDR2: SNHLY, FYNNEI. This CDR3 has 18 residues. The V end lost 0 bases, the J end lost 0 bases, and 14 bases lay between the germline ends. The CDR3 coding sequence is TGTGCCAGCAGTGAAGCGCTTCCAGGGAGGGCAACTAATGAAAAACTGTTTTTT. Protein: CASSEALPGRATNEKLFF.

The CDR3 protein is CASSIGQGFEAFF. The CDR3 region has the DNA TGCGCCAGCAGTATCGGACAGGGGTTTGAAGCTTTCTTT. V is TRBV10-1 and J is TRBJ1-1; 9 nucleotides agree with TRBD1. Per the germline V gene, CDR1 is WNHNN and CDR2 is SYGVQD (reference sequence). This CDR3 region has 13 residues. Germline trimming cut 5 bases from V and 7 bases from J; bases unmatched to any gene: 5.

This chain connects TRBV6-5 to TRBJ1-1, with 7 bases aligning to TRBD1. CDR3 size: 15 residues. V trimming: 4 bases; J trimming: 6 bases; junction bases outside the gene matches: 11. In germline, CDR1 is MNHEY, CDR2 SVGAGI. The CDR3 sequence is CASSSAGGYGAEAFF. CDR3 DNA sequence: TGTGCCAGCAGTTCCGCAGGGGGTTATGGCGCTGAAGCTTTCTTT.

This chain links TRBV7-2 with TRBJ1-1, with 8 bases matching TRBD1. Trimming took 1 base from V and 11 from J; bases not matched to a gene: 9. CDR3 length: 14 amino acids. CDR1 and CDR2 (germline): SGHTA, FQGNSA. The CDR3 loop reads CASSLGQGAGSAFF. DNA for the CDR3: TGTGCCAGCAGCTTAGGCCAGGGGGCAGGGTCGGCTTTCTTT.

The CDR3 DNA sequence: TGTGCCACCACTCGTGTGGCAGGGGCCTCCTACGAGCAGTACTTC. It codes for CATTRVAGASYEQYF. The V call is TRBV6-5, the J call TRBJ2-7; the D gene is possibly TRBD1 (6 bases). This CDR3 region has 15 residues. CDR1 and CDR2 (germline): MNHEY, SVGAGI. V lost 10 bases and J lost 0, with 19 bases in between.

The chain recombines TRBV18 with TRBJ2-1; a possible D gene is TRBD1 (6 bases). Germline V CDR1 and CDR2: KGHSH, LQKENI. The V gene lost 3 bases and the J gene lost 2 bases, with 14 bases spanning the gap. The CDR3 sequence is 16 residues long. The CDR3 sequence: CASSPEQGTTYNEQFF. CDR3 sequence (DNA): TGTGCCAGCTCACCTGAACAGGGTACAACCTACAATGAGCAGTTCTTC.

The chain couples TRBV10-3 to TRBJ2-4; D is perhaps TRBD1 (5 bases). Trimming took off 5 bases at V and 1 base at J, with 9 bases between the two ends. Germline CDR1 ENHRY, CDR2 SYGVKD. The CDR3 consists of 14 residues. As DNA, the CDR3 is TGTGCCATCAGTTCAGGGCATGCCAAAAACATTCAGTACTTC. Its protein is CAISSGHAKNIQYF.

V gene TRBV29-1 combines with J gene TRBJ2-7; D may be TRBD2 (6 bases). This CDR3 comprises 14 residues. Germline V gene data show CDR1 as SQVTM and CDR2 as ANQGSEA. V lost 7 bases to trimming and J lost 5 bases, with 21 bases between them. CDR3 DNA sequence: TGCAGCGCGACCCAGAGCCCGGGGGTCCACGAGCAGTACTTC. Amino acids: CSATQSPGVHEQYF.

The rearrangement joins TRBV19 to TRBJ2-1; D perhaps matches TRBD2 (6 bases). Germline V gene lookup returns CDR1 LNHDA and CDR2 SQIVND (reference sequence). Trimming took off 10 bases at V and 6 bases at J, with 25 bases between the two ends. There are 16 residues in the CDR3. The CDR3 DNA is TGTGCCACCTCGGGAGATGGACTTGTCCCCGGCAATGAGCAGTTCTTC. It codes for CATSGDGLVPGNEQFF.

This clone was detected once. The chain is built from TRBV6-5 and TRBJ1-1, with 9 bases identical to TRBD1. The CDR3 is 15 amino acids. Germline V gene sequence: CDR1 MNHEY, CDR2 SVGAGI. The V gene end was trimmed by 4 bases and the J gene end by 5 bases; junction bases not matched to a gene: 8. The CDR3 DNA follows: TGTGCCAGCAGTTTACAGGGGGCAGCGGGTACTGAAGCTTTCTTT. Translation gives CASSLQGAAGTEAFF.

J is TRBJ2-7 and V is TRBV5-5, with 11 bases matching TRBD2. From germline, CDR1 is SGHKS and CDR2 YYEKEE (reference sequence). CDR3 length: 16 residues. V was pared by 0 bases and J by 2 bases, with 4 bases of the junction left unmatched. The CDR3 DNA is TGTGCCAGCAGCTTGGTTGGTAGCGGGGGGGCCTACGAGCAGTACTTC. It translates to CASSLVGSGGAYEQYF.

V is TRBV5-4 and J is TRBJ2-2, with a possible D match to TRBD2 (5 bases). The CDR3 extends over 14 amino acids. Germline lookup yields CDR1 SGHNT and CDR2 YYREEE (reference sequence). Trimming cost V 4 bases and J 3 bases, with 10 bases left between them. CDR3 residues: CASSGTRDTGELFF. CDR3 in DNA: TGTGCCAGCAGCGGAACTAGGGACACCGGGGAGCTGTTTTTT.

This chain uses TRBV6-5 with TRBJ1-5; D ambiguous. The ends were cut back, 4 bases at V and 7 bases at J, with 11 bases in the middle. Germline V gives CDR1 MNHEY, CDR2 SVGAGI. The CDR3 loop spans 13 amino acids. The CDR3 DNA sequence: TGTGCCAGCAGTTTGAACCGAGGACAGCCCCAGCATTTT. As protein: CASSLNRGQPQHF.

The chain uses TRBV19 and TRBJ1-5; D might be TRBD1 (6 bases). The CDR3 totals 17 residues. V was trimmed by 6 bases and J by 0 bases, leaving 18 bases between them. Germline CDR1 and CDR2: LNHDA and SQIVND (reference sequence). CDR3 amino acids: CASSATRATGSNQPQHF. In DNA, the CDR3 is TGTGCCAGTAGCGCAACACGGGCGACAGGTAGCAATCAGCCCCAGCATTTT.